This TCR beta chain was retrieved from a study of a mutant IDH1 vaccine in newly diagnosed glioma. For the study at large: Investigators started vaccination 4-6 weeks after radiotherapy alone, or with temozolomide cycles. Antecedent treatment encompassed radiotherapy, temozolomide, or their combination; the majority received both. Findings and limits, study-wide: Patients showed vaccine-induced immune responses at a rate of around 93%.

This CDR3 spans 15 amino acids. CDR1 and CDR2 from the germline V gene are KGHSH and LQKENI. V was trimmed by 2 bases and J by 6 bases, leaving 14 bases between them. Sample time point: week 35, safety follow-up. Alongside topical imiquimod, each dose of vaccine comprised 300 ug of mutant IDH1 20-mer peptide. Eight vaccinations were given in weeks 1, 3, 5, 7, 11, 15, 19 and 23. Some clones are missing from TCRdb's copy, which holds only in-frame ones; the method was immunoSEQ multiplex PCR. The table has about 48,000 clones, 70% to 80% seen once. As to this clone: The target antigen is unknown.

The source was PBMCs, collected from a glioma patient whose treatment included an IDH1 peptide vaccine. The origin of this receptor is a man aged 35 to 55 with glioma. J is TRBJ1-5 and V is TRBV18; possibly TRBD1 for D (6 bases). The CDR3 here is CASSPGQGKTQPQHF. CDR3 nucleotide sequence: TGTGCCAGCTCACCAGGGCAGGGGAAAACTCAGCCCCAGCATTTT.